These 2 T cell receptor beta chains came from one sample sequenced in a study of T-cell reconstitution after alpha-beta-depleted transplantation in children. Unique molecular identifiers were incorporated when the TCRbeta library was constructed. One entry per CDR3 protein, called by TCRdb with MiXCR from the PCR reads. Among more than 200,000 distinct CDR3 sequences listed, 20% to 30% were seen once. The source was PBMCs, collected before TCRalphabeta/CD19-depleted stem cell transplant. These receptors came from a girl aged 2 to 9 with Fanconi anemia, due to receive a stem cell transplant.

This clonotype was found many times. This rearrangement joins TRBV20-1 to TRBJ2-5; TRBD1 matches at 7 bases. V dropped 6 bases and J dropped 2; count of bases not matched to a gene: 6. Per the germline V gene, CDR1 is DFQATT and CDR2 is SNEGSKA (reference sequence). CDR3 length: 13 residues. The CDR3 DNA is TGCAGTGCAGCCGGGACAGTTCAAGAGACCCAGTACTTC. It encodes CSAAGTVQETQYF.

The table lists this clonotype with a few counts. V is TRBV2 and J is TRBJ2-1; possible D gene TRBD2, 5 bases. The CDR3 has 12 residues. CDR1 is SNHLY and CDR2 is FYNNEI in the germline V gene. V lost 4 bases and J lost 8, with 9 bases in between. DNA for the CDR3: TGTGCCAGCAGTGTCCGGACTGATGAGCAGTTCTTC. Protein sequence: CASSVRTDEQFF.